This T cell receptor (beta chain) stems from a study of blood T cell repertoires in COVID-19. The overall study: The cDNA or gDNA used as material had been derived from T cells, B-cell-depleted T cells, or PBMCs.

The CDR3 length is 12 residues. Germline V gene sequence: CDR1 LNHDA, CDR2 SQIVND (reference sequence). V was cut by 10 bases and J by 5 bases, with 12 bases left in between. Sequencing used immunoSEQ multiplex PCR; TCRdb keeps in-frame clones, though not all of them. The sample consists of roughly 95,000 clones, roughly 82% of them appearing once. The sequence was obtained from a man older than 75 with acute or convalescent COVID-19. Material for sequencing was peripheral blood. The genes are TRBV19 and TRBJ1-5; D gene ambiguous. CDR3 DNA sequence: TGTGCCACCCGAGACGGGTATCAGCCCCAGCATTTT. Translation gives CATRDGYQPQHF. The variable domain in full, completed from reference TRBV19 and TRBJ1-5, reads DGGITQSPKYLFRKEGQNVTLSCEQNLNHDAMYWYRQDPGQGLRLIYYSQIVNDFQKGDIAEGYSVSREKKESFPLTVTSAQKNPTAFYLCATRDGYQPQHFGDGTRLSIL.